This note documents a single T cell receptor (beta chain) sequence. Its matching antigen is unknown. The sample belongs to a study of OX40 agonist ivuxolimab in advanced cancers. Study at large: Ivuxolimab, an agonist antibody against OX40 (CD134), was given to patients. Dosing consisted of intravenous ivuxolimab at 0.01 to 10 mg/kg every 2 weeks.

Trimming cost V 6 bases and J 6 bases, with 15 bases left between them. The CDR3 is 12 residues long. Per germline, CDR1 SQVTM and CDR2 ANQGSEA. Findings of the study overall: In the 0.1-3.0 mg/kg groups, partial responders showed among the lowest expansion. At 0.1 to 3.0 mg/kg, clonal expansion of CD4+ and CD8+ blood T cells had occurred by week 6.

The repertoire was sequenced with immunoSEQ multiplex PCR; TCRdb's copy has only in-frame clones and lacks some. This sample has about 46,000 clones, with approximately 90% found just once. This clonotype was sampled from an adult with an advanced solid tumor such as melanoma, head and neck, liver or kidney cancer. The sample here was CD4+ or CD8+ T cells sorted from blood, taken in a trial of the OX40 agonist ivuxolimab. The V call is TRBV29-1, the J call TRBJ2-7; D is perhaps TRBD1 or TRBD2 (5 bases each). CDR3 DNA sequence: TGCAGCGTCCTCAGGGACCTGGGCGAGCAGTACTTC. As protein: CSVLRDLGEQYF.